The present T cell receptor beta chain was sequenced within a study of blood T cell repertoires in COVID-19. About the research overall: Sources were T cells, B-cell-depleted T cells, or PBMCs; the material itself was cDNA or gDNA.

Per the original data handling: The authors estimated nucleated cell counts from reference gene primer amplification. Libraries were prepared by immunoSEQ multiplex PCR; TCRdb keeps only in-frame clonotypes and omits some of them. V, J and clone size are those of that table, while D and trimming were read from the DNA. This sample has under 250,000 clones; roughly 84% occur once, and the top ten carry roughly 4.6%. The CDR3 spans 14 residues. Germline V gene data show CDR1 as MNHNS and CDR2 as SASEGT. V dropped 8 bases and J dropped 3; count of bases not matched to a gene: 7. The sequence was collected from a woman aged 55-70 years who had recovered from COVID-19. Sequenced material: peripheral blood. V gene TRBV6-1 combines with J gene TRBJ1-2; 9 bases are shared with TRBD1. Written as DNA, the CDR3 is TGTGCCAGCTTCGGGGGACAGGGTCACTATGGCTACACCTTC. It encodes CASFGGQGHYGYTF.